This paragraph covers one T cell receptor (beta chain) sequence. It lacks a known antigen. Base qualities are not provided; no much larger clone lies one nucleotide away. For the multiplex PCR, 52 forward TRBV primers and 13 reverse TRBJ primers were used, and amplification bias was corrected with both assay-based and computational methods. Rearranged TRB loci were amplified from genomic DNA by multiplex PCR within the immunoSEQ assay. TRB amplicons were sequenced using an Illumina HiSeq platform. For the original study's pipeline: Raw sequences were error-filtered and aligned to reference gene sequences by custom algorithms, then analyzed with the immunoSEQ online tools. Productive and nonproductive TRB rearrangement frequencies were evaluated among both unique and total sequences. Hydrophobicity and amino acid composition of residues 6 and 7 within the TRB CDR3 were used to estimate the potential for self-reactivity. For group comparisons, t tests, Mann-Whitney tests or two-way ANOVA were performed in Prism software. TCRdb stores this immuneACCESS table with in-frame sequences only. Part of the clones is absent; in the studies checked, under half of the shortfall reflects unresolved V genes, and no reason is known for the rest. V and J calls and clone size follow that table, whereas D and trimming were derived from the DNA. In this sample the table shows fewer than 20,000 clones, 70% to 85% of which occur a single time. Together, the top ten hold roughly 8% of the sample.

This entry comes from a study of regulatory T cells (dated by TCRdb to the late 2010s). Background on the whole study: The study compared T-cell receptor beta repertoires of sorted regulatory, conventional CD4+ and CD8+ T cells between CD3G-deficient patients and healthy controls.

The study at large found these results: Enrichment for hydrophobic residues at CDR3 positions 6 and 7 was found in conventional CD4+ T cells from CD3G-deficient patients, suggesting more self-reactive specificities. Restricted unique TRB V-J pairs and skewed V and J gene usage were observed in patient repertoires, most markedly in regulatory T cells.

Evidence of autoimmunity was found in all CD3G-deficient patients, and more severe autoimmunity was observed in two of the patients. At the time of testing, the patients were between 2 and 39 years old, and their CD4+ and CD8+ T cells had reduced naive proportions and increased memory proportions. CD4+ cells were FACS-sorted into CD25-high CD127-low regulatory T cells and CD25-low CD127-high conventional CD4+ T cells. Roughly 6 individuals with CD3G deficiency were included in the patient group. An international network of physicians spanning the United States, Europe and Asia provided the patient samples and clinical data. Peripheral blood mononuclear cells were isolated by Ficoll density separation. The germline ends are 11 bases apart after V is trimmed by 0 bases and J by 8 bases. CDR1 SGHRS and CDR2 YFSETQ were looked up in the germline V gene. From the cysteine up to the phenylalanine, the CDR3 has a length of 14 residues. Only the CDR3 DNA is retained, 42 bases long and in frame from the first base.

Specimen: conventional CD4+ T cells sorted from blood. This clonotype originated in a person in their thirties with CD3G deficiency. Recombination linked TRBV5-1 to TRBJ1-4; D gene: possibly TRBD1, on 5 matching bases. The CDR3 protein: CASSLVLGDEKLFF. The sequenced DNA: TGCGCCAGCAGCTTGGTTTTAGGGGACGAAAAACTGTTTTTT. Beyond the CDR3, the reference TRBV5-1 and TRBJ1-4 genes provide the residues; the full variable domain reads: KAGVTQTPRYLIKTRGQQVTLSCSPISGHRSVSWYQQTPGQGLQFLFEYFSETQRNKGNFPGRFSGRQFSNSRSEMNVSTLELGDSALYLCASSLVLGDEKLFFGSGTQLSVL.